This T cell receptor (beta chain) was sequenced during a study of PD-1 blockade in classical Hodgkin lymphoma. Overall study results and limits: Relative to healthy donors, newly diagnosed patients reportedly had lower baseline TCR diversity, which was reported as lower still in relapsed/refractory patients. Patients excluded were those beginning nivolumab under 1 year after ASCT. CD8+ TCR diversity did not rise significantly by C4D1, unlike CD4+.

In its sample, this clone was seen once. Antigen specificity is unknown. Here immunoSEQ multiplex PCR was the method, and the copy in TCRdb shows in-frame clones only, minus some. Of roughly 13,000 clones listed, approximately 92% are singletons. Each patient relapsed following autologous stem cell transplantation, and prior brentuximab vedotin exposure differed. The clonotype originates from a human donor with classical Hodgkin lymphoma. The sequenced sample was peripheral blood mononuclear cells (PBMCs), obtained at baseline.

CDR3 bases: TGCGCCAGCAGCTCCGGACAGGGGAATTCACCCCTCCACTTT. Amino acids: CASSSGQGNSPLHF. This chain links TRBV5-1 with TRBJ1-6; TRBD1 agrees at 9 bases. The germline gives CDR1 SGHRS, CDR2 YFSETQ. The junction had 2 bases not matched to a gene; V was cut back by 3 bases and J by 7 bases. The CDR3 is 14 amino acids.